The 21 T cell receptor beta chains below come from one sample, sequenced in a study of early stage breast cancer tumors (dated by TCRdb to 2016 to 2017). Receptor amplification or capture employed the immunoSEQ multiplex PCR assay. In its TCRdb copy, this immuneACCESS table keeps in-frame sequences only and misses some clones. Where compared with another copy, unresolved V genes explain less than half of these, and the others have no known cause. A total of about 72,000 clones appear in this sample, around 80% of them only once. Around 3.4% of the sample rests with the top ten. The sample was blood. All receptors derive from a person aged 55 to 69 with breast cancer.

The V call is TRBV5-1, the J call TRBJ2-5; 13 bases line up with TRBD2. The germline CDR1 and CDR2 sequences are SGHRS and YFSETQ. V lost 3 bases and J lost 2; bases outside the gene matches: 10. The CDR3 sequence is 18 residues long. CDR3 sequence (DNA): TGCGCCAGCAGCTCCAGGCCGGGACTAGCGGGGTTACAAGAGACCCAGTACTTC. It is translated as CASSSRPGLAGLQETQYF.

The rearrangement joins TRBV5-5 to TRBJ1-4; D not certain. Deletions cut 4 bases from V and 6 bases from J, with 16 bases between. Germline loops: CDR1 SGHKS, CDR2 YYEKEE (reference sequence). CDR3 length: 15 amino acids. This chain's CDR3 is CASSGFPTGYEKLFF. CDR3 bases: TGTGCCAGCAGCGGCTTCCCGACGGGGTATGAAAAACTGTTTTTT.

CDR3 region: CATSREAAGGPGDTQYF. CDR3 DNA: TGTGCCACCAGCAGAGAGGCGGCGGGAGGGCCAGGAGATACGCAGTATTTT. The chain uses TRBV15 and TRBJ2-3; 9 nucleotides agree with TRBD2. With 0 bases clipped from V and 5 bases from J, the junction kept 9 bases outside the gene matches. The CDR3 covers 17 residues. Germline V lookup: CDR1 LNHNV, CDR2 YYDKDF (reference sequence).

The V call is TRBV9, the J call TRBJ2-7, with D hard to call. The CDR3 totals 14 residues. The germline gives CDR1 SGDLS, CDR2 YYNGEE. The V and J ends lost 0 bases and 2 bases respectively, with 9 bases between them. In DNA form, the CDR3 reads TGTGCCAGCAGCGTAGGTCCTGATCCCTACGAGCAGTACTTC. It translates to CASSVGPDPYEQYF.

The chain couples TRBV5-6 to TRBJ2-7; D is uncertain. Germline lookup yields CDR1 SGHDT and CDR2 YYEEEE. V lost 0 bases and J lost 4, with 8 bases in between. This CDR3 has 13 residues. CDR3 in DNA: TGTGCCAGCAGCTTGGAAACACCTTACGAGCAGTACTTC. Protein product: CASSLETPYEQYF.

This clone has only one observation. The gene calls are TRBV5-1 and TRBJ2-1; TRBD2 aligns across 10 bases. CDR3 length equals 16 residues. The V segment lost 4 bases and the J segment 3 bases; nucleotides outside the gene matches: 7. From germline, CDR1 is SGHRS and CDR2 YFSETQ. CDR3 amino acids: CASSRLAGANYNEQFF. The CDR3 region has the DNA TGCGCCAGCAGCCGGCTAGCGGGGGCAAACTACAATGAGCAGTTCTTC.

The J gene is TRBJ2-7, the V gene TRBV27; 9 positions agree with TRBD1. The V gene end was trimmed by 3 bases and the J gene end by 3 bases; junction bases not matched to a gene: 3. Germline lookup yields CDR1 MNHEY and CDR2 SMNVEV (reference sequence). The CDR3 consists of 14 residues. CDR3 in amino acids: CASSFAGQGYEQYF. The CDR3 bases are TGTGCCAGCAGTTTTGCGGGACAGGGCTACGAGCAGTACTTC.

The CDR3 here is CASRTNLWKETQYF. CDR3 nucleotide sequence: TGTGCCAGCAGGACGAACCTGTGGAAAGAGACCCAGTACTTC. V usage is TRBV2 and J usage is TRBJ2-5, with D unresolved. Per germline, CDR1 SNHLY and CDR2 FYNNEI. The germline V and J ends were trimmed by 6 bases and 3 bases, with 14 bases remaining between them. The CDR3 contains 14 residues.

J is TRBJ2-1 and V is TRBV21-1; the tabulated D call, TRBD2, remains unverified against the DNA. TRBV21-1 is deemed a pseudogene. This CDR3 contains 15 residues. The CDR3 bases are TGTGCCAGCAGCAAAGCCAGTGAGGATTACAATGAGCAGTTCTTC. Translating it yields CASSKASEDYNEQFF.

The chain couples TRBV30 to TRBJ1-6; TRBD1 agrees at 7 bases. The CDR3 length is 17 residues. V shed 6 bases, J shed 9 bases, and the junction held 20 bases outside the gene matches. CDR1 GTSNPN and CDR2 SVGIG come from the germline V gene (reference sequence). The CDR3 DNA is TGTGCCTGCTTGGTCCCCCAGGGACAGACGCTAAGTTCACCCCTCCACTTT. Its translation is CACLVPQGQTLSSPLHF.

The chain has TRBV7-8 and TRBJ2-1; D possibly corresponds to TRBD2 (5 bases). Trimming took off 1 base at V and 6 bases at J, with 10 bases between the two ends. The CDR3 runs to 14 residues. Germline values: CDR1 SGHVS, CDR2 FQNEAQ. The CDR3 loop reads CASSLVRDPNEQFF. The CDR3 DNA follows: TGTGCCAGCAGCTTAGTGAGGGATCCCAATGAGCAGTTCTTC.

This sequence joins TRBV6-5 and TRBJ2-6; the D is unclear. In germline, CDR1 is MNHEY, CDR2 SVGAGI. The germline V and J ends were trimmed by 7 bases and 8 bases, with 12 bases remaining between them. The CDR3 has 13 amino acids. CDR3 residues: CASTLRAPNVLTF. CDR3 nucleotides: TGTGCCAGCACCCTACGGGCCCCCAACGTCCTGACTTTC.

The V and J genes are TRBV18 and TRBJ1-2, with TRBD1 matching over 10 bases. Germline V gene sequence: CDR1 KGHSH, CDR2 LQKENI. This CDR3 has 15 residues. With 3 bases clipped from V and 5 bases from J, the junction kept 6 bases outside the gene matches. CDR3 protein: CASSPTGTGVYGYTF. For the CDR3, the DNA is TGTGCCAGCTCACCGACCGGGACAGGGGTTTATGGCTACACCTTC.

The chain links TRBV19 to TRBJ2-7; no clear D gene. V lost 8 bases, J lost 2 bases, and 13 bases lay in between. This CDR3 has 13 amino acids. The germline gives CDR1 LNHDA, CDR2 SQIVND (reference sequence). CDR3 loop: CASGSGLAYEQYF. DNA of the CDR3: TGTGCCAGTGGGTCGGGCCTAGCCTACGAGCAGTACTTC.

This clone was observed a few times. Here the CDR3 reads CASGVVNQPQHF. The DNA of the CDR3 is TGTGCCAGCGGGGTGGTCAATCAGCCCCAGCATTTT. The V and J genes are TRBV28 and TRBJ1-5, with unresolved D. V was clipped by 8 bases and J by 3 bases, with 8 bases between them. The CDR3 runs to 12 residues. Germline V gene lookup returns CDR1 MDHEN and CDR2 SYDVKM.

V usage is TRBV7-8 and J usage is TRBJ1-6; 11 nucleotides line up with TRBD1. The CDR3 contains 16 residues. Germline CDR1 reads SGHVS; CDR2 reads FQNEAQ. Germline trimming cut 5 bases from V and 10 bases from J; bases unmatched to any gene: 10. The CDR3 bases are TGTGCCAGCAGCCCAGCAAGGGGACAGGGGGGATCACCCCTCCACTTT. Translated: CASSPARGQGGSPLHF.

CDR3 nucleotide sequence: TGTGCCAGCAGCTTAATGGGTCAGAACAATCAGCCCCAGCATTTT. This translates into CASSLMGQNNQPQHF. This chain connects TRBV7-2 to TRBJ1-5; D gene unclear. The CDR3 runs 15 residues. The V and J ends lost 2 bases and 3 bases respectively, with 11 bases between them. The V gene's germline CDR1 is SGHTA and CDR2 FQGNSA.

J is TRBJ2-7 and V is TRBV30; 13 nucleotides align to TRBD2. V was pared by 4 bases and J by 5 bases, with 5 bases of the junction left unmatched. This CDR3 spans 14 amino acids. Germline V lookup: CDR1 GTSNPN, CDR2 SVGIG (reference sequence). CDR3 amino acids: CAWTYGLAGDEQYF. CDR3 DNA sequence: TGTGCCTGGACCTACGGACTAGCGGGGGACGAGCAGTACTTC.

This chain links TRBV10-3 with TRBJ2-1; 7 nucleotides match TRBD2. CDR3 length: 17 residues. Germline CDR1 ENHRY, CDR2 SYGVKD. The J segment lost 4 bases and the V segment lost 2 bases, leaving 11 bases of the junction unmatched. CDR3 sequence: CAISEAEAGNMYNEQFF. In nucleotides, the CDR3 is TGTGCCATCAGTGAGGCGGAAGCGGGAAATATGTACAATGAGCAGTTCTTC.

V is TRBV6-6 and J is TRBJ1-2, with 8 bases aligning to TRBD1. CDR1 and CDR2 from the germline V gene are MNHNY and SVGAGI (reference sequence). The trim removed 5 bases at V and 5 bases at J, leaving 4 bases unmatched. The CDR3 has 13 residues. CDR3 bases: TGTGCCAGCAGTGGACAGGGAGTTTATGGCTACACCTTC. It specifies CASSGQGVYGYTF.

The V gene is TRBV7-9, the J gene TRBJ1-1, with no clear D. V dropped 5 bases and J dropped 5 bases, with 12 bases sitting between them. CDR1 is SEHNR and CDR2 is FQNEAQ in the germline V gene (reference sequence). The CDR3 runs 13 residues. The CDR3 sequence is CASSLPASTEAFF. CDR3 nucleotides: TGTGCCAGCAGCCTCCCTGCCTCTACTGAAGCTTTCTTT.